The T cell receptor beta chain under discussion was sequenced for a study of shared clonotypes between healthy human individuals. V was shortened by 6 bases and J by 5 bases, with 17 bases between the two germline ends. Germline CDR1 LNHDA, CDR2 SQIVND (reference sequence). The CDR3 covers 15 residues. The study, taken as a whole, reports: Generally, naive subsets (rather than memory subsets) showed larger estimated richness.

Concerning this clone itself: The antigen is undetermined.

Positive CCR7 selection of CD45RO-negative cells yielded the naive CD8 cells, and terminally differentiated effector memory CD45RA+ cells were excluded. Per the original methods: With immunoSEQ giving junction-only sequences and no quality scores, filtering differed. Measured with immunoSEQ multiplex PCR; TCRdb has only the in-frame clones, and not every one. V, J and clone size are taken as reported in that table, and D and trimming were inferred from the DNA itself. This table holds roughly 2.1 million clones, 85% to 95% found once. This TCR was recovered from a young man in good health. Some clones in this sample may be carry-over from other donors' samples. The rearrangement links TRBV19 to TRBJ2-1; TRBD2 might be the D (5 bases). Sequencing was performed on naive CD8+ T cells from PBMCs. The CDR3 spells CASSSGRGPHNEQFF. CDR3 DNA sequence: TGTGCCAGTAGCTCGGGGAGAGGTCCGCACAATGAGCAGTTCTTC. Full variable domain (remainder filled in from reference TRBV19 and TRBJ2-1): DGGITQSPKYLFRKEGQNVTLSCEQNLNHDAMYWYRQDPGQGLRLIYYSQIVNDFQKGDIAEGYSVSREKKESFPLTVTSAQKNPTAFYLCASSSGRGPHNEQFFGPGTRLTVL.